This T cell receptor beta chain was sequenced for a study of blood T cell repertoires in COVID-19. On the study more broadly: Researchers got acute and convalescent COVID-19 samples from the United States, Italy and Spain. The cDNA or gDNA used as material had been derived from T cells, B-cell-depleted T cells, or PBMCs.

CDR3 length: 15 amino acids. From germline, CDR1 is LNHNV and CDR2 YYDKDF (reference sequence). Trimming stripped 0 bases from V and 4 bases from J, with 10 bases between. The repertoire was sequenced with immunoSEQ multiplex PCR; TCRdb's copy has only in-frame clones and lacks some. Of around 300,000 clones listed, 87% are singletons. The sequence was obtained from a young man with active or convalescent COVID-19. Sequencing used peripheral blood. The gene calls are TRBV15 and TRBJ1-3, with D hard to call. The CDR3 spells CATSREQFQGNTIYF. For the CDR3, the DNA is TGTGCCACCAGCAGAGAACAGTTTCAGGGAAACACCATATATTTT.